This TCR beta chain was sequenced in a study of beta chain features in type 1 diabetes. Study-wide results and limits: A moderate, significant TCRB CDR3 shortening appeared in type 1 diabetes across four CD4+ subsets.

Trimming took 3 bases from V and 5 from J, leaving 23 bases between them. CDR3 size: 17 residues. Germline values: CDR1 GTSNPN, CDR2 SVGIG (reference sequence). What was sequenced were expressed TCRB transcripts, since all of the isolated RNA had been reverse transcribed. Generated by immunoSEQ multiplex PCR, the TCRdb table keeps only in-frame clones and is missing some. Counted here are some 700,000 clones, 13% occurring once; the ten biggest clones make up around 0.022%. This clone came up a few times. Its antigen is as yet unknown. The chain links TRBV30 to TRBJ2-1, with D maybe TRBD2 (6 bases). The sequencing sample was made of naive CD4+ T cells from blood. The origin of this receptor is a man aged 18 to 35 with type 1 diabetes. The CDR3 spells CAWSGTDPPRLNNEQFF. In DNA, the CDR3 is TGTGCCTGGAGCGGGACTGATCCCCCACGACTAAACAATGAGCAGTTCTTC.